The present entry profiles one T cell receptor beta chain with its context. As originally analysed: Amplifying reference gene primers gave estimates of nucleated cell counts. TCRdb keeps only in-frame clones here, not all; method: immunoSEQ multiplex PCR. V and J calls and clone size are copied from that table; D and trimming were computed from the DNA. This table has 150,000 to 200,000 clones, 75% to 95% appearing once. The sample is drawn from a study of blood T cell repertoires in COVID-19. About the research overall: Both acute and convalescent COVID-19 samples were obtained from the United States, Italy and Spain.

The receptor was derived from a man between 45 and 60 years old with acute or convalescent COVID-19. The specimen sequenced was peripheral blood.

The CDR3 DNA sequence: TGCGCCAGCAGCCAAGATCTCGGGAACACCGGGGAGCTGTTTTTT. As protein: CASSQDLGNTGELFF. The chain combines TRBV4-3 with TRBJ2-2; D gene unclear. CDR3 length equals 15 residues. V lost 0 bases and J 1 base, leaving 6 bases between the germline ends. The germline V gene encodes CDR1 LGHNA and CDR2 YSLEER.